This TCR beta chain was captured in a study of T-cell reconstitution after alpha-beta-depleted transplantation in children. Unique molecular identifiers were incorporated when the TCRbeta library was constructed. Via MiXCR, TCRdb re-called the PCR reads, giving one row per CDR3 protein. The table includes fewer than 1 million distinct CDR3 sequences, roughly 15% detected once. V shed 5 bases and J 3 bases; nucleotides not matched to a gene: 6. The CDR3 is made up of 15 amino acids. This clonotype was seen only a few times. The chain combines TRBV12-3 or TRBV12-4 with TRBJ2-4, with 8 bases lining up with TRBD2. The sample was PBMCs, mostly from graft donor cells, taken 360 days after TCRalphabeta/CD19-depleted stem cell transplant. This TCR derives from a male patient younger than 18 who had a stem cell transplant for acute lymphoblastic leukemia, so the T cells may come from the graft donor. DNA of the CDR3: TGTGCCAGCAGTCCGCCCCTAGCGGGCAAAAACATTCAGTACTTC. It is translated as CASSPPLAGKNIQYF.